The clone carrying this T cell receptor beta chain was seen a single time. Its target is unknown. Method: immunoSEQ multiplex PCR; TCRdb's copy keeps in-frame clones and lacks some. The sample shows around 130,000 clones, 85% of them seen only once. This sample is part of a study of cytomegalovirus exposure and HLA in healthy donors. Findings of the study overall: Listed as cytomegalovirus-associated were about 160 TCR beta chains.

Germline CDR1 reads MNHEY; CDR2 reads SMNVEV (reference sequence). The CDR3 has 17 residues. V was clipped by 11 bases and J by 0 bases, with 23 bases between them. The origin of this receptor is a woman in her 30s in good health and CMV-seronegative. The chain has TRBV27 and TRBJ1-3, with D hard to call. Sample: PBMCs. The CDR3 sequence: CARPHPPGESSGNTIYF. CDR3 sequence (DNA): TGTGCCCGTCCTCACCCCCCCGGTGAGAGCTCTGGAAACACCATATATTTT.